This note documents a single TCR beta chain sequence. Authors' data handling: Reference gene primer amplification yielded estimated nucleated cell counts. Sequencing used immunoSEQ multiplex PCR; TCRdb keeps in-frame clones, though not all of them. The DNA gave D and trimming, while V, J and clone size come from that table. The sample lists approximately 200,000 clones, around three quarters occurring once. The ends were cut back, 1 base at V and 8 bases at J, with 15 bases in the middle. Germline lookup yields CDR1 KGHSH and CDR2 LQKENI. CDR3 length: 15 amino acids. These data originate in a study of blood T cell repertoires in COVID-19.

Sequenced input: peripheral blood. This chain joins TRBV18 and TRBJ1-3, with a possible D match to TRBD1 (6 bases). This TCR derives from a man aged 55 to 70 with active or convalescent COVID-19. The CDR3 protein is CASSPRSGAQDTIYF. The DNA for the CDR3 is TGTGCCAGCTCACCACGTTCAGGGGCGCAGGACACCATATATTTT.